This is a list of T cell receptor beta chains from one sample in a study of T-cell memory formation after mild COVID-19. TCRdb re-derived calls from the 5' RACE reads in MiXCR, one entry per CDR3 protein. The table lists some 150,000 distinct CDR3 sequences, approximately 5.7% of them singletons. Sequenced input: PBMCs or a T cell subset sorted from them (not recorded which). Receptors were obtained from an adult woman who had mild COVID-19 (a few samples of this study predate the infection). Cell type and time point are not known. The CDR3 runs from the conserved cysteine through the conserved F or W. A D gene is named only where the DNA matches it firmly. Clone size is stated in some rows and not others, as once, few, many or a class when expanded.

clone size | J gene | D gene | V gene | CDR3 DNA | CDR3 protein
few | TRBJ2-7 | TRBD2 | TRBV12-3/TRBV12-4 | TGTGCCAGCAGTTTCGGGGGGGCGGACTACGAGCAGTACTTC | CASSFGGADYEQYF
NA | TRBJ1-3 | NA | TRBV5-5 | TGTGCCAGCCACAGGGAGTCTGGAAACACCATATATTTT | CASHRESGNTIYF
many | TRBJ2-1 | TRBD2 | TRBV30 | TGTGCCTGGAGCAAACCTAGGGCGGGGGGCCCATACAATGAGCAGTTCTTC | CAWSKPRAGGPYNEQFF
few | TRBJ1-2 | NA | TRBV4-1 | TGCGCCAGCAGCCAAGTTGGCAGAGATCGAAACTATGGCTACACCTTC | CASSQVGRDRNYGYTF
many | TRBJ1-1 | NA | TRBV15 | TGTGCCACCAGCAGAGCGGCTGGGGGGGCAAGGAACACTGAAGCTTTCTTT | CATSRAAGGARNTEAFF
many | TRBJ2-1 | TRBD1 | TRBV7-9 | TGTGCCAGCAGCCCCCCGGGACAGGCCTACAATGAGCAGTTCTTC | CASSPPGQAYNEQFF
many | TRBJ2-1 | NA | TRBV20-1 | TGCAGTGCTAGAGATACTAGCACAATCGCAGTCAGTGAGCAGTTCTTC | CSARDTSTIAVSEQFF
many | TRBJ2-2 | NA | TRBV9 | TGTGCCAGCAGCGAAGCGGCGGTTGCGAACACCGGGGAGCTGTTTTTT | CASSEAAVANTGELFF
many | TRBJ2-5 | NA | TRBV7-6 | TGTGCCAGCAGCTTAGCTTACCGGGGCCGAGGCAAATCGGAGACCCAGTACTTC | CASSLAYRGRGKSETQYF
few | TRBJ1-5 | TRBD1 | TRBV12-3/TRBV12-4 | TGTGCCAGCAGGGGGACAGGAAACAATCAGCCCCAGCATTTT | CASRGTGNNQPQHF
few | TRBJ2-7 | TRBD1 | TRBV6-2/TRBV6-3 | TGTGCCAGCAGTTACTCGACAGGGGGGTTTAACGAGCAGTACTTC | CASSYSTGGFNEQYF
few | TRBJ2-1 | NA | TRBV29-1 | TGCAGCGTTGAAATTGGATCGGTAGCGGTCCAACGCAATGAGCAGTTCTTC | CSVEIGSVAVQRNEQFF
many | TRBJ2-7 | TRBD2 | TRBV7-2 | TGTGCCAGCAGCTTAGAGTCGCTTAGGTCTAGCGGGAACACCTACGAGCAGTACTTC | CASSLESLRSSGNTYEQYF
NA | TRBJ1-5 | NA | TRBV5-1 | TGCGCCAGCAGCTTAGCAGGGTCTTCTCAGCCCCAGCATTTT | CASSLAGSSQPQHF
NA | TRBJ2-5 | NA | TRBV5-5 | TGTGCCAGCAGCTCAAGGGGGCAAGAGACCCAGTACTTC | CASSSRGQETQYF
NA | TRBJ1-1 | TRBD1 | TRBV19 | TGTGCCAGTAGTATCCGGGACAGCACTGAAGCTTTCTTT | CASSIRDSTEAFF
NA | TRBJ1-5 | NA | TRBV27 | TGTGCCAGCAGTTTCGTGGGCAATAAGCCCCAGCATTTT | CASSFVGNKPQHF
many | TRBJ1-2 | NA | TRBV5-1 | TGCGCCAGCAGCTGGTCGGGGGGCGACCCTCGGGGCTACACCTTC | CASSWSGGDPRGYTF
many | TRBJ1-2 | NA | TRBV30 | TGTGCCTGGAGCAAGGACGAGAACTATGGCTACACCTTC | CAWSKDENYGYTF
many | TRBJ2-3 | NA | TRBV12-3/TRBV12-4 | TGTGCCAGCAGTTTTATGCGGCAGATCACAGATACGCAGTATTTT | CASSFMRQITDTQYF
NA | TRBJ2-5 | TRBD2 | TRBV11-2 | TGTGCCAGCAGCCCCGGGACTAGCAGGACAGAGACCCAGTACTTC | CASSPGTSRTETQYF
many | TRBJ2-3 | NA | TRBV7-3 | TGTGCCAGCAGCTTGGACCAGGCCGCAGATACGCAGTATTTT | CASSLDQAADTQYF
many | TRBJ2-3 | NA | TRBV4-3 | TGCGCCAACGACGACCGAGATACGCAGTATTTT | CANDDRDTQYF
few | TRBJ2-1 | NA | TRBV2 | TGTGCCAGCAGTGAGAGAGTTTACAATGAGCAGTTCTTC | CASSERVYNEQFF
few | TRBJ1-2 | TRBD1 | TRBV12-3/TRBV12-4 | TGTGCCAGCAGTTTATCTCCTGGCCAGGACCCAGGGGGCTATGGCTACACCTTC | CASSLSPGQDPGGYGYTF
few | TRBJ1-2 | NA | TRBV30 | TGTGCCTGGATTTATGCTCCAACCTCCCTCATTAACTATGGCTACACCTTC | CAWIYAPTSLINYGYTF